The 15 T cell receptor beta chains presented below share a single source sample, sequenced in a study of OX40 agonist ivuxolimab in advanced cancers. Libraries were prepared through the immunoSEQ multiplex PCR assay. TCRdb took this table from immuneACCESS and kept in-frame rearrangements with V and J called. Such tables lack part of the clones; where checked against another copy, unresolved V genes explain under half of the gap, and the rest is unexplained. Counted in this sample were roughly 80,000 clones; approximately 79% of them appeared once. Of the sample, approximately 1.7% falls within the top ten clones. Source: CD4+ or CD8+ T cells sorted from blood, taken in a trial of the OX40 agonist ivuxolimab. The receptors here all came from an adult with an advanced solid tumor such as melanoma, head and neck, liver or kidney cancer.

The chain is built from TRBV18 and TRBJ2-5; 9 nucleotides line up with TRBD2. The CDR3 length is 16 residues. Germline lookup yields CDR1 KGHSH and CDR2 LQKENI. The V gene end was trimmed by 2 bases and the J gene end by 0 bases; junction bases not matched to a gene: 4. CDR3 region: CASSPGIAGDQETQYF. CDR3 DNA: TGTGCCAGCTCACCAGGGATAGCGGGGGACCAAGAGACCCAGTACTTC.

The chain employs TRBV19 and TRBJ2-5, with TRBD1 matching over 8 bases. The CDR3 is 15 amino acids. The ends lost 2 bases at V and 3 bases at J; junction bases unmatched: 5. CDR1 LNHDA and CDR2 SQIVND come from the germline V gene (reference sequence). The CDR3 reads CASSISGGREETQYF. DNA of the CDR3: TGTGCCAGTAGTATATCAGGGGGCAGGGAAGAGACCCAGTACTTC.

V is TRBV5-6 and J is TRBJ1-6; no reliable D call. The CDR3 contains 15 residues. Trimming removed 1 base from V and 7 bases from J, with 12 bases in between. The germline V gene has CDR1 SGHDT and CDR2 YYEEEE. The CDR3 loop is CASSLTWPWNSPLHF. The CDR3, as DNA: TGTGCCAGCAGCTTGACATGGCCCTGGAATTCACCCCTCCACTTT.

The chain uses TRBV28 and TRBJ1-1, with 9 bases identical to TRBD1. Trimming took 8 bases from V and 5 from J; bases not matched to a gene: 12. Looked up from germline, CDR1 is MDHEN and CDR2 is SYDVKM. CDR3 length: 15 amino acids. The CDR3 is CASHHNRGRWTEAFF. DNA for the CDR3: TGTGCCAGCCATCATAACAGGGGGCGATGGACTGAAGCTTTCTTT.

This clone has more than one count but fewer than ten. The CDR3 protein is CASSFGQANQPQHF. The DNA for the CDR3 is TGTGCCAGCAGCTTTGGACAGGCCAATCAGCCCCAGCATTTT. This chain uses TRBV5-6 with TRBJ1-5, with 7 bases matching TRBD1. Germline CDR1 is SGHDT and CDR2 is YYEEEE. After removal of 2 bases from V and 3 bases from J, the junction contained 2 bases not matched to a gene. The CDR3 loop spans 14 amino acids.

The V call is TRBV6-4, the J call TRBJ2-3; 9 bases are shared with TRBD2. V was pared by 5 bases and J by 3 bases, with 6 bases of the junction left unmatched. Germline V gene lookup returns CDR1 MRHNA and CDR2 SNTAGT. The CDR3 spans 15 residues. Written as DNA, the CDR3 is TGTGCCAGCAGTTCGGGACTAGCACAAACAGATACGCAGTATTTT. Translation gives CASSSGLAQTDTQYF.

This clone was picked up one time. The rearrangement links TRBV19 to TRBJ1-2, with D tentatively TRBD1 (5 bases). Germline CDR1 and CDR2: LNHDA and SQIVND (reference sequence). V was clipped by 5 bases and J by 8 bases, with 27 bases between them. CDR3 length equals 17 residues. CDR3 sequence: CASSPPFPTGARDGYTF. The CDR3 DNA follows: TGTGCCAGTAGTCCCCCCTTCCCTACAGGCGCCCGGGACGGCTACACCTTC.

Written as DNA, the CDR3 is TGCGCCAGCAGCCTGGAGTGGAGGACGAATGGCTACACCTTC. This sequence encodes CASSLEWRTNGYTF. The genes are TRBV4-1 and TRBJ1-2; D not certain. The ends were cut back, 4 bases at V and 6 bases at J, with 15 bases in the middle. The CDR3 covers 14 residues. Germline CDR1 reads MGHRA; CDR2 reads YSYEKL.

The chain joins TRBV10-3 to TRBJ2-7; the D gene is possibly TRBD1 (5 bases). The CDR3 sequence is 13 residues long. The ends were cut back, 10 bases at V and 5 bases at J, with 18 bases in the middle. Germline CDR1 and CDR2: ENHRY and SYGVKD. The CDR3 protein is CATLPSGNHEQYF. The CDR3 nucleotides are TGTGCCACCCTCCCGTCAGGGAACCACGAGCAGTACTTC.

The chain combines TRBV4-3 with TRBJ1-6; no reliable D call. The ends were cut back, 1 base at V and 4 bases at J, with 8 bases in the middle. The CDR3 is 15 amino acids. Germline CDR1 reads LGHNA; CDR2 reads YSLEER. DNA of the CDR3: TGCGCCAGCAGCCAAGGGCCCAGTTATAATTCACCCCTCCACTTT. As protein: CASSQGPSYNSPLHF.

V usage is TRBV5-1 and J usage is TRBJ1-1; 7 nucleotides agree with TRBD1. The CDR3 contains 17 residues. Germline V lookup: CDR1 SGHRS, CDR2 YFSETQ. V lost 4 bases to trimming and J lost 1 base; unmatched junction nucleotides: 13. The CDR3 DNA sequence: TGCGCCAGCAGCATATACTGGGCAGGGGGTACGAACACTGAAGCTTTCTTT. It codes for CASSIYWAGGTNTEAFF.

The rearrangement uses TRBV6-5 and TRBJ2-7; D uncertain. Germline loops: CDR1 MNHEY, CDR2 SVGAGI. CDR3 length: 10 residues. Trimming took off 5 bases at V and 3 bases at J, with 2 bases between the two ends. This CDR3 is CASSHYEQYF. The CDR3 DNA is TGTGCCAGCAGTCACTACGAGCAGTACTTC.

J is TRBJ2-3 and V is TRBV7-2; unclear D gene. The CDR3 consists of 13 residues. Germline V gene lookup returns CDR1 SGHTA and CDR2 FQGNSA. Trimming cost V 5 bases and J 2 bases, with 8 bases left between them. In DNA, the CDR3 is TGTGCCAGCAGCCCCTACGCCACAGATACGCAGTATTTT. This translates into CASSPYATDTQYF.

CDR3 sequence reads: CASSQNPTGQGYGYTF. DNA of the CDR3: TGCGCCAGCAGCCAAAACCCGACGGGACAGGGATATGGCTACACCTTC. This chain joins TRBV5-1 and TRBJ1-2; 9 positions agree with TRBD1. V shed 4 bases and J 5 bases; nucleotides not matched to a gene: 12. CDR3 size: 16 residues. Germline V CDR1 and CDR2: SGHRS, YFSETQ.

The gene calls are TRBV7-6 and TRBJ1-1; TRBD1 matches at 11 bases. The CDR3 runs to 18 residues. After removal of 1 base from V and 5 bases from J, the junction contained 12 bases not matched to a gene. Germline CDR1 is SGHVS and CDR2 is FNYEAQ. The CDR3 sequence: CASSLVDSRRDRGTEAFF. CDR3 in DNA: TGTGCCAGCAGCTTAGTGGACTCGCGCCGGGACAGGGGGACTGAAGCTTTCTTT.